Each of the 12 T cell receptor beta chains below was sequenced from the same sample in a study of T cells in Graves' hyperthyroidism and ophthalmopathy. TCR beta CDR3 regions were amplified from RNA transcripts. The study used the HTBI primer set for a first-round RT-PCR of the TCR CDR3. MiXCR, run by TCRdb on the multiplex PCR reads, gives a single entry per CDR3 protein. The sample lists 350,000 or so distinct CDR3 sequences; over 15% were seen once. The sequencing sample was made of blood. All receptors derive from a woman between 45 and 60 years old with Graves' hyperthyroidism.

This clonotype has ten or more counts. The chain is built from TRBV29-1 and TRBJ2-1; D is uncertain. V was pared by 3 bases and J by 1 base, with 7 bases between. The germline V gene encodes CDR1 SQVTM and CDR2 ANQGSEA. The CDR3 length is 13 residues. CDR3 in amino acids: CSVDSRSYNEQFF. CDR3 sequence (DNA): TGCAGCGTTGACAGCAGATCCTACAATGAGCAGTTCTTC.

This clonotype has a count of ten or more. This chain's CDR3 is CAWSLLSADEQYF. CDR3 bases: TGTGCCTGGAGTTTGCTGTCAGCCGACGAGCAGTACTTC. This sequence joins TRBV30 and TRBJ2-7, with no clear D. The CDR3 is 13 amino acids. V shed 2 bases and J shed 5 bases, with 13 bases lying between them. Looked up from germline, CDR1 is GTSNPN and CDR2 is SVGIG (reference sequence). Full variable domain (rest looked up from reference TRBV30 and TRBJ2-7): SQTIHQWPATLVQPVGSPLSLECTVEGTSNPNLYWYRQAAGRGLQLLFYSVGIGQISSEVPQNLSASRPQDRQFILSSKKLLLSDSGFYLCAWSLLSADEQYFGPGTRLTVT.

This clonotype was counted at least ten times. The CDR3 DNA follows: TGCAGCGTTGGGAGGGGCCAGGAGACCCAGTACTTC. Its translation: CSVGRGQETQYF. The V call is TRBV29-1, the J call TRBJ2-5; TRBD2 might be the D (6 bases). Per the germline V gene, CDR1 is SQVTM and CDR2 is ANQGSEA. Trimming left V 4 bases short and J 5 bases short, with 11 bases between. This CDR3 region has 12 residues.

A few counts support this clonotype. This sequence joins TRBV6-1 and TRBJ1-1; D is possibly TRBD1 (5 bases). V was trimmed by 2 bases and J by 6 bases, leaving 16 bases between them. The CDR3 loop spans 15 amino acids. CDR1 is MNHNS and CDR2 is SASEGT in the germline V gene. CDR3: CASSERGGGVAEAFF. The CDR3 bases are TGTGCCAGCAGTGAACGCGGGGGGGGGGTCGCTGAAGCTTTCTTT.

This clonotype came up a few times. The chain joins TRBV24-1 to TRBJ2-3, with D perhaps TRBD2 (7 bases). Trimming pared 9 bases from V and 0 bases from J, leaving 9 bases between. Germline-derived CDR1 and CDR2 are KGHDR and SFDVKD. This CDR3 is built from 13 residues. The CDR3 sequence is CATRGASTDTQYF. Here the CDR3 DNA reads TGTGCCACCCGGGGGGCAAGCACAGATACGCAGTATTTT.

This clonotype was observed a handful of times. V usage is TRBV30 and J usage is TRBJ1-1; D is ambiguous. This CDR3 spans 11 amino acids. Germline CDR1 is GTSNPN and CDR2 is SVGIG (reference sequence). V was trimmed by 0 bases and J by 12 bases, leaving 11 bases between them. For the CDR3, the DNA is TGTGCCTGGAGTGTCCTCGCTAGAACTTTCTTT. Amino acid sequence: CAWSVLARTFF. Filled out from reference TRBV30 and TRBJ1-1, the complete variable domain reads SQTIHQWPATLVQPVGSPLSLECTVEGTSNPNLYWYRQAAGRGLQLLFYSVGIGQISSEVPQNLSASRPQDRQFILSSKKLLLSDSGFYLCAWSVLARTFFGQGTRLTVV.

This clonotype has a count of ten or more. V is TRBV7-8 and J is TRBJ2-2; 7 bases line up with TRBD1. The germline V gene encodes CDR1 SGHVS and CDR2 FQNEAQ. The CDR3 loop spans 12 amino acids. This CDR3 reads CGLGGLTGELFF. The CDR3 bases are TGTGGATTAGGGGGCTTGACCGGGGAGCTGTTTTTT.

This clonotype was recorded a few times. This sequence joins TRBV24-1 and TRBJ1-2; D is perhaps TRBD1 (5 bases). V was pared by 4 bases and J by 5 bases, with 16 bases between. This CDR3 contains 15 residues. The germline V gene has CDR1 KGHDR and CDR2 SFDVKD. The chain's CDR3 is CATSDPGRNEYGYTF. The CDR3 DNA reads TGTGCCACCAGTGACCCGGGACGAAATGAGTATGGCTACACCTTC.

This clonotype has just a few counts. V usage is TRBV3-1 and J usage is TRBJ2-5; 8 bases align to TRBD2. CDR1 is LGHDT, CDR2 YNNKEL, per germline (reference sequence). With V trimmed by 7 bases and J by 1 base, 8 bases remained unmatched. This CDR3 region has 15 residues. CDR3 nucleotides: TGTGCCAGCACCCGGGGGGGACTTCTCCAAGAGACCCAGTACTTC. Protein product: CASTRGGLLQETQYF.

At least ten counts were recorded for this clonotype. V and J are TRBV18 and TRBJ1-3; D remains ambiguous. Germline CDR1 is KGHSH and CDR2 is LQKENI. Trimming took off 3 bases at V and 2 bases at J, with 8 bases between the two ends. The CDR3 is made up of 14 amino acids. Here the CDR3 reads CASSPVTAGNTIYF. The CDR3 DNA sequence: TGTGCCAGCTCACCGGTAACGGCTGGAAACACCATATATTTT.

This clonotype was recorded a few times. V and J are TRBV19 and TRBJ2-1; TRBD2 is a possible D gene (6 bases). Trimming stripped 0 bases from V and 3 bases from J, with 9 bases between. The CDR3 covers 15 residues. CDR1 LNHDA and CDR2 SQIVND come from the germline V gene (reference sequence). Here the CDR3 reads CASSIEGSGYNEQFF. CDR3 sequence (DNA): TGTGCCAGTAGTATAGAGGGTAGCGGCTACAATGAGCAGTTCTTC.

This clonotype came up a few times. The chain uses TRBV9 and TRBJ2-3; no clear D gene. CDR1 and CDR2 from the germline V gene are SGDLS and YYNGEE. Trimming left V 3 bases short and J 2 bases short, with 13 bases between. The CDR3 sequence is 15 residues long. This CDR3 reads CASSGLHSLTDTQYF. The CDR3 DNA reads as TGTGCCAGCAGCGGATTACATAGCCTCACAGATACGCAGTATTTT.